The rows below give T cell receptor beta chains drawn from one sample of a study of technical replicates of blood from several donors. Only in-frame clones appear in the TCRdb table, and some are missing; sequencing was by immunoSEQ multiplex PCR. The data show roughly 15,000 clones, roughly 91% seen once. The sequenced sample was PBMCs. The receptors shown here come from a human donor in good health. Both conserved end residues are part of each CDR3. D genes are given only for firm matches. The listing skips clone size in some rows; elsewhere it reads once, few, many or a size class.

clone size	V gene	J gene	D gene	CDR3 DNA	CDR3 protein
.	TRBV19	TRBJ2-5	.	TGTGCCAGTAGTACCATGGAGGGAACGAGACAAGAGACCCAGTACTTC	CASSTMEGTRQETQYF
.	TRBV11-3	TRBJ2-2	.	TGTGCCAGCAGCTTAGCCAGCGCCCGGGAGCTGTTTTTT	CASSLASARELFF
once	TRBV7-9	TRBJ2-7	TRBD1	TGTGCCAGCAGCGAGGACGGGGGGACAGGGGGCATAAAGCAGTACTTC	CASSEDGGTGGIKQYF
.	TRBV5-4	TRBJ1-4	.	TGTGCCAGCAGCTGGGCTGACCGCCCTCTAAATGAAAAACTGTTTTTT	CASSWADRPLNEKLFF
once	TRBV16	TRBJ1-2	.	TGTGCCAGCAGCCAAACAACTATAACAGGGTACGGTGGCTACACCTTC	CASSQTTITGYGGYTF
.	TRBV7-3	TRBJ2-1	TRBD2	TGTGCCAGCACCCGAGTACTAGCGGCGAATGAGCAGTTCTTC	CASTRVLAANEQFF
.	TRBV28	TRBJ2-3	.	TGTGCCAGCAGTTTACCAGGGAACACAGATACGCAGTATTTT	CASSLPGNTDTQYF
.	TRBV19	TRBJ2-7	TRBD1	TGTGCCAGTAGCCGGGACAGGGGGCTCTCCTACGAGCAGTACTTC	CASSRDRGLSYEQYF
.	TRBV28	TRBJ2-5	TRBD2	TGTGCCGCCAGTGGGAGGACTAGCGGGAGTTTAGAGACCCAGTACTTC	CAASGRTSGSLETQYF
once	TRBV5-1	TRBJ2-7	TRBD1	TGCGCCAGCAGCTTTTCTACCGGGACAGAGATCTACGAGCAGTACTTC	CASSFSTGTEIYEQYF
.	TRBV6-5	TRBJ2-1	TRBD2	TGTGCCAGCAGATTGGGACTAGCGGGAGATAATGAGCAGTTCTTC	CASRLGLAGDNEQFF
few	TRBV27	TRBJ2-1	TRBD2	TGTGCCAGCAGTCAACTAGCGGGAGGGCCAGGTGAGCAGTTCTTC	CASSQLAGGPGEQFF
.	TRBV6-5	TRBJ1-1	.	TGTGCCAGCAGTTACTCACAGGCTAGCACTGAAGCTTTCTTT	CASSYSQASTEAFF
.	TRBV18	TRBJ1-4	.	TGTGCCAGCTCGCCAGGGACTGACAGCCGTAATGAAAAACTGTTTTTT	CASSPGTDSRNEKLFF
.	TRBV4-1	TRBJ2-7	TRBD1	TGCGCCAGCAGCTCCGGGACAGGGGGGCTCTACGAGCAGTACTTC	CASSSGTGGLYEQYF
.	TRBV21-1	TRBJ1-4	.	TGTGCCAGCAGCAAACCTCTCTTTAAGACAGGAACGGACGAAAAACTGTTTTTT	CASSKPLFKTGTDEKLFF
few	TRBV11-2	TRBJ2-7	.	TGTGCCAGCAGCGGCAGGGGAGAGGGAAACGAGCAGTACTTC	CASSGRGEGNEQYF
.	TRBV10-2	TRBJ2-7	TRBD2	TGCGCCAGCAGTTTCGGGACTAGCGGAGAGGACGAGCAGTACTTC	CASSFGTSGEDEQYF
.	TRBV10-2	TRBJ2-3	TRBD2	TGCGCCAGCAGTGAGTTAAGAGGACTAGCGGTTAGCACAGATACGCAGTATTTT	CASSELRGLAVSTDTQYF
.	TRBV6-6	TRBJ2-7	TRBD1	TGTGCCAGCAGCCATGACAGGGGCCACTACGAGCAGTACTTC	CASSHDRGHYEQYF
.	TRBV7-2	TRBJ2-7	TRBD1	TGTGCCAGCAGCTTAGCCGGGACAGGGGGCTACGAGCAGTACTTC	CASSLAGTGGYEQYF
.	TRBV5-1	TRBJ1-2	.	TGCGCCAGCAGTTTATCAAACAGGGACGGAAACTATGGCTACACCTTC	CASSLSNRDGNYGYTF
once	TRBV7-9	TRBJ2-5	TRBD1	TGTGCCAGCAGCTCAACAGGGGGGCAAGAGACCCAGTACTTC	CASSSTGGQETQYF
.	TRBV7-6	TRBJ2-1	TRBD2	TGTGCCAGCAGCTTAGTTCTCCTTAGCGGGGGTTACAATGAGCAGTTCTTC	CASSLVLLSGGYNEQFF
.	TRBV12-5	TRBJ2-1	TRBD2	TGTGCTAGTGACCCCGGGACTAGTGGAGATGAGCAGTTCTTC	CASDPGTSGDEQFF
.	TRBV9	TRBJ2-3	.	TGTGCCAGCAGCTTTATAAGGTCCTCGGGGACAGATACGCAGTATTTT	CASSFIRSSGTDTQYF
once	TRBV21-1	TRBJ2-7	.	TGTGCCAGCTTAAGACCGGGACTAGCTCCTAGCGAGCAGTACTTC	CASLRPGLAPSEQYF
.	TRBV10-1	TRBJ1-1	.	TGCGCCAGCAGTTTGACATTCCTTGGGGGCTTGAACACTGAAGCTTTCTTT	CASSLTFLGGLNTEAFF
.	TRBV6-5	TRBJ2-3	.	TGTGCCAGCAGTTACGGAGCGTCCCTTAGCACAGATACGCAGTATTTT	CASSYGASLSTDTQYF
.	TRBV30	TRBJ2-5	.	TGTGCCTGGAGTAGGAGTTCCCAAGAGACCCAGTACTTC	CAWSRSSQETQYF
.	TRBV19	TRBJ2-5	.	TGTGCCAGTAGTATGGAGTACCAAGAGACCCAGTACTTC	CASSMEYQETQYF
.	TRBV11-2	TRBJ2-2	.	TGTGCCAGCAGCTTATATAAGGGAGGTACCGGGGAGCTGTTTTTT	CASSLYKGGTGELFF
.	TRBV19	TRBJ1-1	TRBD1	TGTGCCAGTAGTAAGTTCACGACAGGGGCGGAGTACACTGAAGCTTTCTTT	CASSKFTTGAEYTEAFF
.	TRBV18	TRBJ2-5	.	TGTGCCAGCTCACCACCAGGGAGCGAGACCCAGTACTTC	CASSPPGSETQYF
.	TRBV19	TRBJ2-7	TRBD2	TGTGCCAGTAGTATTTCAGGGACTAGCGGGACAAGCTCCTACGAGCAGTACTTC	CASSISGTSGTSSYEQYF
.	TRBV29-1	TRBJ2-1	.	TGCAGCGTTGAGGAGGCTCTTGGTTGGAGCTCCTACAATGAGCAGTTCTTC	CSVEEALGWSSYNEQFF